The clone carrying this TCR beta chain was seen only a few times. The source of the sample is a study of OX40 agonist ivuxolimab in advanced cancers. Background on the study: Having had anti-PD-1, anti-PD-L1 or anti-CTLA-4 therapy before was allowed, and about 40% had some.

Here immunoSEQ multiplex PCR was the method, and the copy in TCRdb shows in-frame clones only, minus some. The sample holds about 19,000 clones, about four fifths seen once. Germline-derived CDR1 and CDR2 are SQVTM and ANQGSEA. This CDR3 is built from 18 residues. After removal of 7 bases from V and 3 bases from J, the junction contained 16 bases not matched to a gene. The V call is TRBV29-1, the J call TRBJ2-7; 15 bases fit TRBD2. This clonotype was sampled from an adult with an advanced solid tumor such as melanoma, head and neck, liver or kidney cancer. Sample: CD4+ or CD8+ T cells sorted from blood, taken in a trial of the OX40 agonist ivuxolimab. The CDR3 reads CSARSLPGLAGGLYEQYF. The CDR3, as DNA: TGCAGCGCTAGGTCACTGCCGGGACTAGCGGGGGGTCTCTACGAGCAGTACTTC.